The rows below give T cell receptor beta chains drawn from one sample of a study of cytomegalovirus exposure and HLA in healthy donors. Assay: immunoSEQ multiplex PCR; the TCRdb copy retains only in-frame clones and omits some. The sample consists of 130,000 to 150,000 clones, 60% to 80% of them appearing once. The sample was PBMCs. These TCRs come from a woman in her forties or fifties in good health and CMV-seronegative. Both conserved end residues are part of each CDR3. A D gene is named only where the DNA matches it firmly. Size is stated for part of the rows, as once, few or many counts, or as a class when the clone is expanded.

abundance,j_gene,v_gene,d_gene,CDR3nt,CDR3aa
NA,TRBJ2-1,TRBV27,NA,TGTGCCAGCAGTTTCCCCACAGGGAGCTCCTACAATGAGCAGTTCTTC,CASSFPTGSSYNEQFF
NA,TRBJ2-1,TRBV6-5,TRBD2,TGTGCCAGCAGTTTCCTAGCGGGGGCTAACAATGAGCAGTTCTTC,CASSFLAGANNEQFF
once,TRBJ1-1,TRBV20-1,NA,TGCAGTGCTAGAGGGCCATCTGAAGCTTTCTTT,CSARGPSEAFF
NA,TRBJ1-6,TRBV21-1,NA,TGTGCCAGCAGCCACGCTGACTTCGGGGACAGGGGATATTCACCCCTCCACTTT,CASSHADFGDRGYSPLHF
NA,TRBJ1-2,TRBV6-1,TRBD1,TGTGCCAGCACCAGTCCCGACAGGGCTAACTATGGCTACACCTTC,CASTSPDRANYGYTF
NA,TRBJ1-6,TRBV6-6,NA,TGTGCCAGCAGACCCCCGCAGTCGGGGTCACCCCTCCACTTT,CASRPPQSGSPLHF
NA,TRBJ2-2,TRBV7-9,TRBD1,TGTGCCAGCAGCTTAGCGGGACAGGGTCCCGGGGAGCTGTTTTTT,CASSLAGQGPGELFF
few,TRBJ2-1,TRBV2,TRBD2,TGTGCCAGCACAGCGGGGGGATACAATGAGCAGTTCTTC,CASTAGGYNEQFF
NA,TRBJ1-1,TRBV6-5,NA,TGTGCCAGCAGATCAGGGGTCCAGAACACTGAAGCTTTCTTT,CASRSGVQNTEAFF
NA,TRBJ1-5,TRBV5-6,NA,TGTGCCAGCAGCTTACAGGGACGACCTTATCAGCCCCAGCATTTT,CASSLQGRPYQPQHF
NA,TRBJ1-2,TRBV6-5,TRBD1,TGTGCCACCTTGACCGGGACAGGAGCTGGCTACACCTTC,CATLTGTGAGYTF
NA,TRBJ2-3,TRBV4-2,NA,TGTGCCAGCAGCCAGGTGGGGCCAGATACGCAGTATTTT,CASSQVGPDTQYF
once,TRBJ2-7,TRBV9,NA,TGTGCCAGCGGCAGCTCCTACGAGCAGTACTTC,CASGSSYEQYF
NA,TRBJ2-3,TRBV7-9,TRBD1,TGTGCCAGCAGCACTCGACAGGGTTCGGGGGATACGCAGTATTTT,CASSTRQGSGDTQYF
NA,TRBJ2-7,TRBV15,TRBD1,TGTGCCACCAGCAGAGCCGGGACAGGGGCCGAGCAGTACTTC,CATSRAGTGAEQYF
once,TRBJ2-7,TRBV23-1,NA,TGCGCCAGCAGTCTCCACTACGAGCAGTACTTC,CASSLHYEQYF
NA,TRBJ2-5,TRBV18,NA,TGTGCCAGCTGTACCGATAGGGACTCCCAAGAGACCCAGTACTTC,CASCTDRDSQETQYF
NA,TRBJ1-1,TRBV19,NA,TGTGCCAGTAGTATTGAGGGCTGGAACACTGAAGCTTTCTTT,CASSIEGWNTEAFF
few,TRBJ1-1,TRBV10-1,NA,TGCGCCAGCAGTGAGTCGATCTCTACGAACACTGAAGCTTTCTTT,CASSESISTNTEAFF
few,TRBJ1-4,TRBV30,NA,TGTGCCTGGAGTTCGGGTCTCGCAACTAATGAAAAACTGTTTTTT,CAWSSGLATNEKLFF
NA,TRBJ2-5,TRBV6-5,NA,TGTGCCAGCAGTGCTACCTTGGAGACCCAGTACTTC,CASSATLETQYF
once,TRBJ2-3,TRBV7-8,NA,TGTGCCAGCAGCTTAGAGCACAGGAGCACAGATACGCAGTATTTT,CASSLEHRSTDTQYF
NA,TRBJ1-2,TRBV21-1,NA,TGTGCCAGCAGTTCCGGGACAGGGGGAGGCTACACCTTC,CASSSGTGGGYTF
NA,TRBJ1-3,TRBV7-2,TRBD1,TGTGCCAGCAGCACAGGGGAAGCTGGAAACACCATATATTTT,CASSTGEAGNTIYF
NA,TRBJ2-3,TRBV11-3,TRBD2,TGTGCCAGCAGCTTGGGGAGGGGCTCGCAGGATACGCAGTATTTT,CASSLGRGSQDTQYF
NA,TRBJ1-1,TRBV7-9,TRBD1,TGTGCCAGCACGTCACAGGGGGCGAACACTGAAGCTTTCTTT,CASTSQGANTEAFF
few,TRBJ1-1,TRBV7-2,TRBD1,TGTGCCAGCAGTCAAAGGCGGGACAGCCTCACTGAAGCTTTCTTT,CASSQRRDSLTEAFF